This TCR beta chain was documented in a study of cytotoxic CD8 clonotypes in ibrutinib-treated CLL. Study overall: Among the patients, approximately ten presented as relapsed/refractory and approximately 14 as treatment-naive; approximately 17 showed unmutated IGHV. The samples contained a few hundred thousand productive templates on average. They also contained an average of roughly 99,000 productive rearrangements. After a median of almost 70 months, about 14 patients stayed remitted and some 12 progressed; responses had been partial in some 25 and complete in 2. Broader study findings: Clonality went higher at ibrutinib response and then dropped back toward baseline at progression.

CDR1 GTSNPN and CDR2 SVGIG come from the germline V gene (reference sequence). The CDR3 spans 14 residues. Trimming took 3 bases from V and 1 from J, leaving 10 bases between them. To note about this clone: The antigen remains unidentified.

Produced via immunoSEQ multiplex PCR; TCRdb's table is partial and in-frame only. The table has some 120,000 clones, about 58% seen once. The receptor was derived from a human donor with chronic lymphocytic leukemia. This chain joins TRBV30 and TRBJ2-4, with D perhaps TRBD1 (6 bases). The sample consisted of PBMCs, taken after 24 months of ibrutinib treatment. CDR3 coding DNA: TGTGCCTGGAGAACAACAGGGGCCAAAAACATTCAGTACTTC. Its protein is CAWRTTGAKNIQYF.